This entry lists 29 T cell receptor beta chains sequenced from one sample in a study of technical replicates of blood from a few donors. Profiling relied on immunoSEQ multiplex PCR, and the TCRdb table lists in-frame clones only, not all of them. The table lists roughly 59,000 clones, approximately 84% of them singletons. The specimen sequenced was PBMCs. All receptors derive from a human donor in good health. Some clones in this sample may be carry-over from other donors' samples.

The rearrangement joins TRBV7-6 to TRBJ2-1; D is ambiguous. The CDR3 has 13 amino acids. V was cut by 1 base and J by 9 bases, with 10 bases left in between. The V gene's germline CDR1 is SGHVS and CDR2 FNYEAQ. Here the CDR3 reads CASSLDLTGEQFF. In DNA, the CDR3 is TGTGCCAGCAGCTTAGATCTGACGGGTGAGCAGTTCTTC.

The rearrangement uses TRBV5-6 and TRBJ1-2, with D unresolved. Trimming took off 7 bases at V and 4 bases at J, with 8 bases between the two ends. The CDR3 has 11 residues. Germline V gives CDR1 SGHDT, CDR2 YYEEEE. For the CDR3, the DNA is TGTGCCAGCCGGGCGGGCTATGGCTACACCTTC. Amino acids: CASRAGYGYTF.

The chain recombines TRBV7-9 with TRBJ2-7; 9 nucleotides agree with TRBD1. Unmatched junction bases numbered 5, after V lost 3 bases and J lost 5 bases. Per the germline V gene, CDR1 is SEHNR and CDR2 is FQNEAQ (reference sequence). CDR3 size: 14 residues. This chain's CDR3 is CASSFRTGDHEQYF. The CDR3 DNA follows: TGTGCCAGCAGCTTTAGGACAGGGGACCACGAGCAGTACTTC.

V usage is TRBV10-3 and J usage is TRBJ2-7, with TRBD1 identical over 7 bases. The J segment lost 7 bases and the V segment lost 6 bases, leaving 12 bases of the junction unmatched. This CDR3 has 14 residues. Germline CDR1 reads ENHRY; CDR2 reads SYGVKD. CDR3 nucleotide sequence: TGTGCCATCAGGAAAACGACAGGGCCGGGGGAGCAGTACTTC. Residues: CAIRKTTGPGEQYF.

This chain connects TRBV23-1 to TRBJ1-2; 8 bases are a match to TRBD1. TRBV23-1 belongs to the ORF category, with a function that is uncertain. The V segment lost 9 bases and the J segment 6 bases; nucleotides outside the gene matches: 12. CDR3 length: 14 residues. CDR3 DNA sequence: TGCGCCAGTTCCCGGCAGGACAGGGAGCATGGCTACACCTTC. This gives the protein CASSRQDREHGYTF.

This chain connects TRBV14 to TRBJ1-2, with TRBD1 identical over 10 bases. Germline CDR1 is SGHDN and CDR2 is FVKESK. Germline trimming cut 3 bases from V and 7 bases from J; bases unmatched to any gene: 8. The CDR3 totals 15 residues. DNA of the CDR3: TGTGCCAGCAGCCAGCCGGGACAGGGGAAGGGTGGCTACACCTTC. Translation gives CASSQPGQGKGGYTF.

Here the CDR3 DNA reads TGTGCCAGCAGCAGGGACAATAATCAGCCCCAGCATTTT. Translated: CASSRDNNQPQHF. V and J are TRBV5-4 and TRBJ1-5, with a possible D match to TRBD1 (6 bases). This CDR3 is built from 13 residues. V lost 4 bases to trimming and J lost 4 bases, with 9 bases between them. Germline CDR1 SGHNT, CDR2 YYREEE (reference sequence). Supplemented by reference TRBV5-4 and TRBJ1-5, the full variable domain reads ETGVTQSPTHLIKTRGQQVTLRCSSQSGHNTVSWYQQALGQGPQFIFQYYREEENGRGNFPPRFSGLQFPNYSSELNVNALELDDSALYLCASSRDNNQPQHFGDGTRLSIL.

The CDR3 region has the DNA TGCAGCGCTCGGGACAGGGGGCGGTCGGATGATGGCTACACCTTC. Its protein product is CSARDRGRSDDGYTF. V and J are TRBV29-1 and TRBJ1-2; TRBD1 agrees at 12 bases. The CDR3 covers 15 residues. J gave up 6 bases and V 7 bases, and 12 bases lay outside the gene matches. Per the germline V gene, CDR1 is SQVTM and CDR2 is ANQGSEA.

The chain is built from TRBV5-1 and TRBJ2-5, with 9 bases matching TRBD1. This CDR3 contains 14 residues. CDR1 is SGHRS, CDR2 YFSETQ, per germline. V lost 3 bases, J lost 5 bases, and 5 bases stayed unmatched. The CDR3 nucleotides read TGCGCCAGCAGCTACGGACAGGGGAAGGAGACCCAGTACTTC. Its translation is CASSYGQGKETQYF.

The V and J genes are TRBV2 and TRBJ2-2; 8 bases line up with TRBD2. Germline assignment: CDR1 SNHLY and CDR2 FYNNEI. The CDR3 has 15 amino acids. Trimming removed 4 bases from V and 0 bases from J; junction bases left unmatched: 1. As DNA, the CDR3 is TGTGCCAGCAGTGGACTAGCGTCGAACACCGGGGAGCTGTTTTTT. It specifies CASSGLASNTGELFF.

The J gene is TRBJ1-6, the V gene TRBV2; D ambiguous. CDR1 SNHLY and CDR2 FYNNEI come from the germline V gene. The CDR3 spans 14 residues. Trimming stripped 4 bases from V and 10 bases from J, with 14 bases between. The CDR3 is CASSGNGYGSPLHF. CDR3 nucleotide sequence: TGTGCCAGCAGTGGCAACGGGTATGGATCACCCCTCCACTTT.

CDR3 in amino acids: CATSTTIGQGSEKLFF. The CDR3, as DNA: TGTGCCACCAGCACTACCATCGGGCAGGGGAGCGAAAAACTGTTTTTT. The gene calls are TRBV15 and TRBJ1-4, with TRBD1 as a possible D gene (6 bases). Trimming stripped 4 bases from V and 8 bases from J, with 20 bases between. The CDR3 totals 16 residues. CDR1 is LNHNV and CDR2 is YYDKDF in the germline V gene (reference sequence).

The chain has TRBV6-5 and TRBJ2-7, with D possibly being TRBD2 (5 bases). The CDR3 has 13 residues. V lost 3 bases and J 5 bases, leaving 11 bases between the germline ends. Germline CDR1 is MNHEY and CDR2 is SVGAGI. This CDR3 is CASSYQKGDEQYF. CDR3 coding DNA: TGTGCCAGCAGTTATCAGAAGGGAGACGAGCAGTACTTC.

The chain carries TRBV19 and TRBJ2-5; 7 bases align to TRBD2. CDR1 and CDR2 (germline): LNHDA, SQIVND (reference sequence). V shed 1 base and J 5 bases; nucleotides not matched to a gene: 4. The length of the CDR3 is 14 residues. CDR3 DNA sequence: TGTGCCAGTAGTATAGCGGCGGGGGTTGAGACCCAGTACTTC. Its protein is CASSIAAGVETQYF.

A single count supports this clone. The chain is built from TRBV19 and TRBJ1-3; D not resolved. CDR3 length: 13 residues. Germline-derived CDR1 and CDR2 are LNHDA and SQIVND (reference sequence). V was cut by 10 bases and J by 3 bases, with 13 bases left in between. CDR3 nucleotide sequence: TGTGCCACCAACAAGGCGGATGGAAACACCATATATTTT. Its protein product is CATNKADGNTIYF.

V gene TRBV27 combines with J gene TRBJ1-6; D is possibly TRBD1 (5 bases). This CDR3 region has 14 residues. The V end was cut by 3 bases, the J end by 9 bases, with 12 bases between. From germline, CDR1 is MNHEY and CDR2 SMNVEV (reference sequence). Here the CDR3 reads CASSFVQGGSPLHF. CDR3 DNA: TGTGCCAGCAGTTTTGTCCAGGGCGGTTCACCCCTCCACTTT.

The gene calls are TRBV7-2 and TRBJ2-1; possible D gene TRBD2, 5 bases. Looked up from germline, CDR1 is SGHTA and CDR2 is FQGNSA. The CDR3 loop spans 17 amino acids. V lost 5 bases and J 5 bases, leaving 22 bases between the germline ends. This chain's CDR3 is CASSQLALGAGNNEQFF. CDR3 in DNA: TGTGCCAGCAGCCAGCTGGCCCTCGGCGCGGGCAACAATGAGCAGTTCTTC.

The chain uses TRBV5-4 and TRBJ2-1; no clear D. The CDR3 spans 13 residues. Germline CDR1 and CDR2: SGHNT and YYREEE (reference sequence). V lost 2 bases to trimming and J lost 7 bases, with 10 bases between them. This chain's CDR3 is CASSLIAVNEQFF. Here the CDR3 DNA reads TGTGCCAGCAGCTTAATAGCCGTGAATGAGCAGTTCTTC.

The gene calls are TRBV19 and TRBJ1-2, with D uncertain. V was shortened by 7 bases and J by 4 bases, with 19 bases between the two germline ends. CDR1 is LNHDA and CDR2 is SQIVND in the germline V gene (reference sequence). The CDR3 runs 15 residues. The CDR3 region is CASMQTNPFLYGYTF. CDR3 coding DNA: TGTGCCAGTATGCAGACTAACCCTTTCCTCTATGGCTACACCTTC.

This chain links TRBV20-1 with TRBJ2-7; 7 nucleotides align to TRBD2. Germline CDR1 and CDR2: DFQATT and SNEGSKA (reference sequence). The CDR3 has 11 amino acids. V shed 6 bases and J 4 bases; nucleotides not matched to a gene: 3. The CDR3, as DNA: TGCAGTGCGGGAGGGTGGTACGAGCAGTACTTC. Translation gives CSAGGWYEQYF.

This rearrangement joins TRBV4-1 to TRBJ2-7; the D is unclear. Per germline, CDR1 MGHRA and CDR2 YSYEKL. Deletions cut 1 base from V and 5 bases from J, with 15 bases between. CDR3 length: 15 amino acids. The CDR3 here is CASSQVSSFPHEQYF. The CDR3 DNA is TGCGCCAGCAGCCAAGTTAGTAGCTTCCCCCACGAGCAGTACTTC.

The J gene is TRBJ2-7, the V gene TRBV7-9; 9 bases fit TRBD2. The CDR3 is made up of 15 amino acids. Losses at the gene ends were 6 bases for V and 2 bases for J; bases not matched to a gene: 8. The germline V gene has CDR1 SEHNR and CDR2 FQNEAQ (reference sequence). In DNA form, the CDR3 reads TGTGCCAGCAGAATGAGCGGGGGGAGCACCTACGAGCAGTACTTC. It translates to CASRMSGGSTYEQYF. Filled out from reference TRBV7-9 and TRBJ2-7, the complete variable domain reads DTGVSQNPRHKITKRGQNVTFRCDPISEHNRLYWYRQTLGQGPEFLTYFQNEAQLEKSRLLSDRFSAERPKGSFSTLEIQRTEQGDSAMYLCASRMSGGSTYEQYFGPGTRLTVT.

The gene calls are TRBV7-2 and TRBJ2-2, with TRBD2 matching over 7 bases. The germline V gene encodes CDR1 SGHTA and CDR2 FQGNSA. The V and J ends lost 6 bases and 5 bases, in that order; junction bases with no gene match: 3. This CDR3 comprises 13 residues. CDR3 region: CASRLGLTGELFF. CDR3 in DNA: TGTGCCAGCAGGTTGGGACTAACCGGGGAGCTGTTTTTT.

The CDR3 spells CAISGQDNQPQHF. CDR3 in DNA: TGTGCCATCAGTGGACAGGACAATCAGCCCCAGCATTTT. The chain employs TRBV10-3 and TRBJ1-5; the D gene is possibly TRBD1 (6 bases). CDR1 and CDR2 (germline): ENHRY, SYGVKD. CDR3 length equals 13 residues. Trimming shortened V by 4 bases and J by 3 bases, and 7 bases separated the two germline ends.

This clone has a single count. The rearrangement uses TRBV18 and TRBJ2-7, with 9 nucleotides matching TRBD1. Germline CDR1 is KGHSH and CDR2 is LQKENI. Trimming removed 4 bases from V and 4 bases from J; junction bases left unmatched: 8. The CDR3 extends over 15 amino acids. For the CDR3, the DNA is TGTGCCAGCTCACAGGGACAGGGCCAAGGGTACGAGCAGTACTTC. Translation: CASSQGQGQGYEQYF.

This sequence joins TRBV2 and TRBJ1-5, with D hard to call. This CDR3 comprises 13 residues. CDR1 and CDR2 from the germline V gene are SNHLY and FYNNEI. The ends were cut back, 6 bases at V and 0 bases at J, with 6 bases in the middle. The CDR3 region has the DNA TGTGCCAGCAGGGCAGGTAGCAATCAGCCCCAGCATTTT. Translating gives CASRAGSNQPQHF.

V gene TRBV2 combines with J gene TRBJ1-1, with TRBD1 identical over 11 bases. CDR3 size: 15 residues. The germline gives CDR1 SNHLY, CDR2 FYNNEI. Losses at the gene ends were 4 bases for V and 4 bases for J; bases not matched to a gene: 5. The CDR3 region has the DNA TGTGCCAGCAGTGTCTCTGGACAGGGGGCCACTGAAGCTTTCTTT. Translation gives CASSVSGQGATEAFF.

The rearrangement joins TRBV5-8 to TRBJ1-2; 7 bases agree with TRBD1. CDR3 length: 17 residues. Germline V gene sequence: CDR1 SGHTS, CDR2 YDEGEE. V shed 3 bases, J shed 6 bases, and the junction held 17 bases outside the gene matches. The CDR3, as DNA: TGTGCCAGCAGCTCGAGCCTTTCTACGACAGGGCTTCATGGCTACACCTTC. Amino acids: CASSSSLSTTGLHGYTF.

J is TRBJ2-4 and V is TRBV20-1; D possibly corresponds to TRBD2 (6 bases). The CDR3 is 11 amino acids. Looked up from germline, CDR1 is DFQATT and CDR2 is SNEGSKA (reference sequence). Deletions cut 6 bases from V and 6 bases from J, with 9 bases between. This CDR3 is CSAVGGNIQYF. DNA for the CDR3: TGCAGTGCCGTGGGGGGAAACATTCAGTACTTC.